This entry lists 18 T cell receptor beta chains sequenced from one sample in a study of neurological immune-mediated disorders. TCRdb passed the 5' RACE reads through MiXCR, listing each CDR3 protein once. The sample contains around 38,000 distinct CDR3 sequences, about 14% of which appear only once. The sequenced sample consisted of CD4+ T cells from blood. These receptor sequences come from a woman between 55 and 75 years old with HTLV-1-associated myelopathy (HAM/TSP).

This clonotype was recorded at least ten times. This chain links TRBV12-5 with TRBJ1-5, with 8 positions matching TRBD1. This CDR3 is built from 14 residues. CDR1 is LGHNT, CDR2 FRNRAP, per germline. With V trimmed by 5 bases and J by 1 base, 1 base remained unmatched. The CDR3: CASGQGASNQPQHF. The DNA of the CDR3 is TGTGCTAGTGGTCAGGGGGCCAGCAATCAGCCCCAGCATTTT.

Only a few counts were recorded for this clonotype. The CDR3 DNA is TGTGCCAGCAGCCAAGTGCTAGCGAACACCGGGGAGCTGTTTTTT. Translated, it gives CASSQVLANTGELFF. V is TRBV14 and J is TRBJ2-2; D is unresolved. V lost 1 base to trimming and J lost 0 bases, with 6 bases between them. The CDR3 has 15 amino acids. Germline CDR1 and CDR2: SGHDN and FVKESK. The variable domain in full, with the rest retrieved from reference TRBV14 and TRBJ2-2, is EAGVTQFPSHSVIEKGQTVTLRCDPISGHDNLYWYRRVMGKEIKFLLHFVKESKQDESGMPNNRFLAERTGGTYSTLKVQPAELEDSGVYFCASSQVLANTGELFFGEGSRLTVL.

This clonotype occurred many times. The chain joins TRBV9 to TRBJ2-6, with D possibly TRBD2 on 5 matching bases. The length of the CDR3 is 15 residues. Per the germline V gene, CDR1 is SGDLS and CDR2 is YYNGEE. Trimming took 0 bases from V and 3 from J, leaving 7 bases between them. DNA of the CDR3: TGTGCCAGCAGCGTAGACGGGAATGGGGCCAACGTCCTGACTTTC. This codes for CASSVDGNGANVLTF.

There are many counts of this clonotype. The V call is TRBV10-1, the J call TRBJ1-6; D is unresolved. Germline CDR1 is WNHNN and CDR2 is SYGVQD (reference sequence). V lost 4 bases and J lost 6, with 25 bases in between. There are 19 residues in the CDR3. CDR3 amino acids: CASSGDEGEGAWINSPLHF. The CDR3 DNA reads TGCGCCAGCAGTGGAGACGAGGGAGAAGGAGCATGGATTAATTCACCCCTCCACTTT.

The J gene is TRBJ2-2, the V gene TRBV19, with D possibly matching TRBD1 (6 bases). The CDR3 loop spans 16 amino acids. Germline assignment: CDR1 LNHDA and CDR2 SQIVND (reference sequence). With 1 base removed from V and 4 bases from J, the gap between germline ends came to 13 bases. CDR3: CASSIGGPGPTGELFF. The CDR3 region has the DNA TGTGCCAGTAGTATAGGGGGGCCAGGTCCCACCGGGGAGCTGTTTTTT. The full variable domain, rest sourced from reference TRBV19 and TRBJ2-2, is DGGITQSPKYLFRKEGQNVTLSCEQNLNHDAMYWYRQDPGQGLRLIYYSQIVNDFQKGDIAEGYSVSREKKESFPLTVTSAQKNPTAFYLCASSIGGPGPTGELFFGEGSRLTVL.

This clonotype has a count of ten or more. The rearrangement uses TRBV12-3 or TRBV12-4 and TRBJ2-3, with a weak D call TRBD2 (7 bases). V was clipped by 5 bases and J by 4 bases, with 19 bases between them. The CDR3 totals 16 residues. CDR3 residues: CASSLRRGAGPDTQYF. Here the CDR3 DNA reads TGTGCCAGCAGTCTACGACGGGGGGCTGGCCCAGATACGCAGTATTTT.

The sample holds a few counts of this clonotype. The V call is TRBV12-3 or TRBV12-4, the J call TRBJ2-3, with 15 bases that match TRBD2. The CDR3 spans 17 residues. Trimming at V came to 6 bases and at J to 0 bases, leaving 4 bases not matched to a gene. The CDR3 DNA sequence: TGTGCCAGCAGCGGACTAGCGGGGGGGCCAAGCACAGATACGCAGTATTTT. It translates to CASSGLAGGPSTDTQYF.

Comments on this clonotype: An end of the junction does not agree with germline; a read error may underlie this. This rearrangement joins TRBV2 to TRBJ2-2; weak D call: TRBD1 (6 bases). This CDR3 spans 15 amino acids. CDR1 is SNHLY, CDR2 FYNNEI, per germline. The CDR3, as DNA: TGTGCAAGCAGTCCCCGGACAGCGAACACCCGGGAGCTGTTTTTT. Translation: CASSPRTANTRELFF.

The genes are TRBV6-1 and TRBJ1-5; D may be TRBD1 (5 bases). The CDR3 extends over 13 amino acids. Germline assignment: CDR1 MNHNS and CDR2 SASEGT. V shed 4 bases and J shed 8 bases, with 12 bases lying between them. In DNA, the CDR3 is TGTGCCAGCAGTGCAGGGTCGTTGGAGCCCCAGCATTTT. This sequence encodes CASSAGSLEPQHF.

The sample holds many counts of this clonotype. This may be a read error, as it is one base from a much larger clone. The chain is built from TRBV7-2 and TRBJ2-6; no clear D. The CDR3 length is 13 residues. Trimming pared 6 bases from V and 0 bases from J, leaving 3 bases between. Looked up from germline, CDR1 is SGHTA and CDR2 is FQGNSA. The CDR3 loop reads CASSFSGANVLTF. CDR3 DNA sequence: TGTGCCAGCAGTTTCTCTGGGGCCAACGTCCTGACTTTC.

This clonotype was detected ten times or more. The rearrangement uses TRBV29-1 and TRBJ2-1; 8 bases match TRBD2. Germline loops: CDR1 SQVTM, CDR2 ANQGSEA. The CDR3 totals 13 residues. V lost 6 bases and J lost 8; bases outside the gene matches: 9. The CDR3 sequence is CSVGRGGMDEQFF. The CDR3 DNA sequence: TGCAGCGTGGGACGGGGGGGCATGGATGAGCAGTTCTTC.

This clonotype was counted ten times or more. The DNA of the CDR3 is TGTGCCATCAGTGAACGAACACAAAACAATGAGCAGTTCTTC. This sequence encodes CAISERTQNNEQFF. The chain recombines TRBV10-3 with TRBJ2-1, with D uncertain. V lost 3 bases to trimming and J lost 5 bases, with 11 bases between them. Germline CDR1 is ENHRY and CDR2 is SYGVKD. The CDR3 totals 14 residues.

This clonotype has a single count. The V gene is TRBV20-1, the J gene TRBJ2-1; 10 positions agree with TRBD1. The length of the CDR3 is 19 residues. V dropped 3 bases and J dropped 2; count of bases not matched to a gene: 16. The germline gives CDR1 DFQATT, CDR2 SNEGSKA (reference sequence). CDR3 DNA: TGCAGTGCTAGGCGGGGGGCCGCCACCGGGACAGGGGCCTACAATGAGCAGTTCTTC. Its protein is CSARRGAATGTGAYNEQFF.

In this sample, this clonotype turned up many times. The chain links TRBV20-1 to TRBJ2-5; 16 nucleotides match TRBD2. J gave up 4 bases and V 6 bases, and 2 bases lay outside the gene matches. This CDR3 has 14 amino acids. CDR1 is DFQATT, CDR2 SNEGSKA, per germline (reference sequence). This CDR3 is CSAGTSGGVETQYF. The CDR3 coding sequence is TGCAGTGCCGGGACTAGCGGGGGGGTAGAGACCCAGTACTTC.

This clonotype was counted ten times or more. The chain uses TRBV5-1 and TRBJ1-1; 7 positions match TRBD1. CDR1 and CDR2 (germline): SGHRS, YFSETQ. J gave up 2 bases and V 6 bases, and 4 bases lay outside the gene matches. The CDR3 is 13 residues long. In nucleotides, the CDR3 is TGCGCCAGCACCCGACAGGGAAACACTGAAGCTTTCTTT. It codes for CASTRQGNTEAFF. Supplemented by reference TRBV5-1 and TRBJ1-1, the full variable domain reads KAGVTQTPRYLIKTRGQQVTLSCSPISGHRSVSWYQQTPGQGLQFLFEYFSETQRNKGNFPGRFSGRQFSNSRSEMNVSTLELGDSALYLCASTRQGNTEAFFGQGTRLTVV.

In its sample, this clonotype was seen many times. The V and J genes are TRBV5-1 and TRBJ2-5, with 12 bases that match TRBD2. The CDR3 runs 16 residues. Germline CDR1 SGHRS, CDR2 YFSETQ. J gave up 3 bases and V 0 bases, and 3 bases lay outside the gene matches. The DNA for the CDR3 is TGCGCCAGCAGCTTGGTACTAGCGGGGGGAAAAGAGACCCAGTACTTC. This codes for CASSLVLAGGKETQYF.

This clonotype was observed a single time. Germline and junction disagree at one end, which may indicate a read error. The chain employs TRBV29-1 and TRBJ1-1; no clear D gene. Germline CDR1 SQVTM, CDR2 ANQGSEA. The CDR3 loop spans 13 amino acids. CDR3 DNA: TGCAGCGTTACGCGGTGGATGAACACTGAAGTTTTCTTT. As protein: CSVTRWMNTEVFF.

In its sample, this clonotype ranks as medium-sized. V usage is TRBV10-3 and J usage is TRBJ2-3; TRBD1 matches at 9 bases. With V trimmed by 10 bases and J by 3 bases, 8 bases remained unmatched. This CDR3 region has 14 residues. Germline V gene lookup returns CDR1 ENHRY and CDR2 SYGVKD. The CDR3, as DNA: TGTGCCACCAGGGACAGGGAACAAACAGATACGCAGTATTTT. It translates to CATRDREQTDTQYF.